The 4 T cell receptor beta chains reported below all come from one sample, sequenced in a study of neurological immune-mediated disorders. Sample time point: longitudinal time-point 1 (baseline). MiXCR, applied by TCRdb to the 5' RACE reads, yields one record per CDR3 protein. The table records around 71,000 distinct CDR3 sequences, roughly an eighth of them present only once. Specimen: PBMCs. The receptors derive from a female donor with HTLV-1-associated myelopathy (HAM/TSP).

This clonotype was recorded at least ten times. One end of the junction varies from germline; a read error may be responsible. The chain joins TRBV4-2 to TRBJ2-1; 7 bases map to TRBD1. This CDR3 region has 15 residues. Germline V CDR1 and CDR2: LGHNA, YNFKEQ. The CDR3 coding sequence is TGTGCCGGCAGCCAAGTGTCAGGGGGTAACAATGAGCAGTTCTTC. As protein: CAGSQVSGGNNEQFF.

The chain carries TRBV11-2 and TRBJ2-7; 11 bases are shared with TRBD1. Per the germline V gene, CDR1 is SGHAT and CDR2 is FQNNGV. The ends lost 5 bases at V and 12 bases at J; junction bases unmatched: 15. The CDR3 spans 15 residues. The DNA for the CDR3 is TGTGCCAGCAGCCCATGGGGACAGGGGGTTGCGTTGCGGTACTTC. Translated, it gives CASSPWGQGVALRYF.

The V call is TRBV7-9, the J call TRBJ2-7; possible D gene TRBD1, 5 bases. Between the trimmed V and J ends, which lost 3 bases and 0 bases, there was a span of 12 bases. CDR1 and CDR2 (germline): SEHNR, FQNEAQ (reference sequence). The CDR3 totals 15 residues. CDR3: CASSFQGTVSYEQYF. The CDR3 region has the DNA TGTGCCAGCAGCTTCCAGGGTACGGTCTCCTACGAGCAGTACTTC.

By sample fraction, this clonotype is medium-sized. The CDR3 bases are TGTGCCAGCAGCTTTACTGGGGATTTAGCCAAAAACATTCAGTACTTC. Translating gives CASSFTGDLAKNIQYF. This rearrangement joins TRBV11-1 to TRBJ2-4; D remains unclear. Trimming stripped 3 bases from V and 0 bases from J, with 12 bases between. The CDR3 sequence is 16 residues long. Germline V gene lookup returns CDR1 SGHAT and CDR2 FQDESV (reference sequence).